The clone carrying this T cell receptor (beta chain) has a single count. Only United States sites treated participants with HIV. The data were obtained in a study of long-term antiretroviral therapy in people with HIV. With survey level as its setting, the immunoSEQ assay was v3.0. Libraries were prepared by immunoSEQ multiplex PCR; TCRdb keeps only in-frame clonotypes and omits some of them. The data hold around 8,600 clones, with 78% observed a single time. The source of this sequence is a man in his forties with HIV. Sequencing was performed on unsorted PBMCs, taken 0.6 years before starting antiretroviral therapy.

CDR3: CASSPRASPSEQYF. The CDR3 nucleotides are TGTGCCAGCTCACCAAGGGCCAGCCCCTCCGAGCAGTACTTC. The genes are TRBV18 and TRBJ2-7; D is unresolved. The CDR3 is 14 amino acids. Germline values: CDR1 KGHSH, CDR2 LQKENI. The V end was cut by 2 bases, the J end by 6 bases, with 14 bases between.